This T cell receptor (beta chain) was profiled in a study of shared clonotypes between healthy human individuals. The assay was immunoSEQ multiplex PCR, and TCRdb's table has in-frame clones only and misses some. Here the sample spans 950,000 to 1,100,000 clones, approximately 76% being singletons. V dropped 3 bases and J dropped 5; count of bases not matched to a gene: 9. The germline V gene encodes CDR1 KGHSH and CDR2 LQKENI. The length of the CDR3 is 18 residues. V and J are TRBV18 and TRBJ2-2, with TRBD2 identical over 13 bases. Sequenced material: memory CD4+ T cells sorted from blood. Subset in this sample: CD45RA-negative fraction. The clonotype was recovered from a man aged 18 to 29 in good health. CDR3 region: CASSPEAGLAGVTGELFF. The CDR3, as DNA: TGTGCCAGCTCACCCGAGGCCGGACTAGCGGGGGTGACCGGGGAGCTGTTTTTT.